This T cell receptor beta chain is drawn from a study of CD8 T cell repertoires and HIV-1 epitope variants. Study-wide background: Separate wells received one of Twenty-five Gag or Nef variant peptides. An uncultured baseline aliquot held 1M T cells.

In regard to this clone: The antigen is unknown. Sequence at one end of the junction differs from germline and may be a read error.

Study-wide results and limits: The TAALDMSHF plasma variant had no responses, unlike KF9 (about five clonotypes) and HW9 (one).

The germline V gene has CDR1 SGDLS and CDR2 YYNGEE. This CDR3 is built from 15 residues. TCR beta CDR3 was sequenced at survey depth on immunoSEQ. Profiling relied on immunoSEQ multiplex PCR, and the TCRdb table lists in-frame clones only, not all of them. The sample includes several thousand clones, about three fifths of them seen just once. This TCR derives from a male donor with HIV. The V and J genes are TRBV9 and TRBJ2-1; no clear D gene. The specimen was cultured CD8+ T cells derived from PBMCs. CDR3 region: CANSVSGQGYNEQFF. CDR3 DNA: TGTGCCAACAGCGTATCGGGTCAAGGCTACAATGAGCAGTTCTTC.